Only a few counts were recorded for the clone carrying this TCR beta chain. After removal of 0 bases from V and 8 bases from J, the junction contained 5 bases not matched to a gene. The germline V gene encodes CDR1 LGHNA and CDR2 YNFKEQ. The CDR3 has 14 residues. These data come from a study of patients and donors after allogeneic stem cell transplantation. Each CDR3 protein is one row after TCRdb ran MiXCR on the RT-PCR reads. The sample comprises approximately 170,000 distinct CDR3 sequences, over 25% of which are singletons, and 3.2% rests with the top ten. V is TRBV4-2 and J is TRBJ1-2; TRBD1 aligns across 8 bases. The source material was blood, either unsorted or a sorted T cell fraction (not recorded which). The clonotype was recovered from a human donor who was either an allogeneic HSCT recipient or a stem cell or donor lymphocyte infusion donor (not recorded which). It is not recorded whose cells these are; they may come from a transplant donor. CDR3 sequence (DNA): TGTGCCAGCAGCCAAGACCAGGGGGCTAGAGGCTACACCTTC. Its translation is CASSQDQGARGYTF.